This TCR beta chain was identified during a study of blood T cell repertoires in COVID-19. At the level of the study: Researchers got acute and convalescent COVID-19 samples from the United States, Italy and Spain. In each case, the material was cDNA or gDNA derived from T cells, B-cell-depleted T cells, or PBMCs.

V was clipped by 7 bases and J by 7 bases, with 19 bases between them. The CDR3 is 14 residues long. The germline CDR1 and CDR2 sequences are LNHDA and SQIVND (reference sequence). In the original analysis: From reference gene primer amplification, estimates of nucleated cell counts were derived. Repertoires were generated with immunoSEQ multiplex PCR, while TCRdb's copy carries only in-frame clones and drops some. That table supplies the V and J calls and clone size; D and trimming were determined from the DNA. The repertoire holds over 75,000 clones, with approximately 90% as singletons. Input material: peripheral blood. The rearrangement links TRBV19 to TRBJ1-1; no reliable D call. This clonotype was obtained from a woman older than 75 with acute or convalescent COVID-19. CDR3 sequence reads: CASTSTQSVGEAFF. The DNA of the CDR3 is TGTGCCAGTACTTCCACGCAGAGCGTAGGTGAAGCTTTCTTT.